These 8 T cell receptor beta chains were all obtained from the same sample, sequenced in a study of cytomegalovirus exposure and HLA in healthy donors (dated by TCRdb to 2016 to 2017). Libraries came from the immunoSEQ multiplex PCR assay. The immuneACCESS repertoire file appears here via TCRdb, limited to in-frame rearrangements. These files lack a portion of the clones; in checked studies, under half of the deficit traces to unresolved V genes, and the cause of the others is not known. For this sample there are some 150,000 clones; approximately 87% appear just once. 1.4% of the sample is taken by the ten largest. Sequenced input: PBMCs. These TCRs come from a woman aged 25-40 years in good health and CMV-seronegative.

The CDR3 bases are TGTGCCAGCTCCCAAGGACAGGGCCATGGCTACACCTTC. Translation gives CASSQGQGHGYTF. V usage is TRBV18 and J usage is TRBJ1-2; 8 bases agree with TRBD1. Trimming removed 6 bases from V and 6 bases from J; junction bases left unmatched: 6. Germline values: CDR1 KGHSH, CDR2 LQKENI. The CDR3 runs to 13 residues.

The chain joins TRBV7-8 to TRBJ1-2, with D unresolved. Germline V lookup: CDR1 SGHVS, CDR2 FQNEAQ. The CDR3 contains 14 residues. The V end lost 0 bases, the J end lost 5 bases, and 10 bases lay between the germline ends. In nucleotides, the CDR3 is TGTGCCAGCAGCTTAGCGGACTTCCAGTATGGCTACACCTTC. Translating gives CASSLADFQYGYTF. Full variable domain (outside the CDR3, taken from reference TRBV7-8 and TRBJ1-2): GAGVSQSPRYKVAKRGQDVALRCDPISGHVSLFWYQQALGQGPEFLTYFQNEAQLDKSGLPSDRFFAERPEGSVSTLKIQRTQQEDSAVYLCASSLADFQYGYTFGSGTRLTVV.

The genes are TRBV15 and TRBJ2-1, with D possibly TRBD1 on 5 matching bases. Germline CDR1 is LNHNV and CDR2 is YYDKDF (reference sequence). Trimming removed 8 bases at V and 4 bases at J, with 12 bases between. The CDR3 is 13 residues long. The DNA of the CDR3 is TGTGCCACCGAAAGACAGTTATACAATGAGCAGTTCTTC. Its protein is CATERQLYNEQFF.

V and J are TRBV4-2 and TRBJ1-5; 7 nucleotides agree with TRBD1. V trimming: 1 base; J trimming: 4 bases; junction bases outside the gene matches: 10. CDR1 is LGHNA and CDR2 is YNFKEQ in the germline V gene. This CDR3 is built from 17 residues. CDR3 region: CASSQAGQGERNQPQHF. CDR3 bases: TGTGCCAGCAGCCAAGCGGGGCAGGGGGAAAGGAATCAGCCCCAGCATTTT.

The chain combines TRBV6-5 with TRBJ2-7; 8 bases fit TRBD1. The CDR3 totals 14 residues. Germline V gene sequence: CDR1 MNHEY, CDR2 SVGAGI. V lost 5 bases and J lost 2; bases outside the gene matches: 5. The CDR3 loop is CASSGGQGTYEQYF. CDR3 nucleotide sequence: TGTGCCAGCAGTGGAGGACAGGGAACCTACGAGCAGTACTTC.

The chain links TRBV29-1 to TRBJ1-2; 10 nucleotides align to TRBD1. This CDR3 is 17 amino acids long. V was clipped by 2 bases and J by 2 bases; unmatched bases: 11. The germline CDR1 and CDR2 sequences are SQVTM and ANQGSEA. The CDR3 DNA is TGCAGCGTTGAATCGTATGGGACAGGGGATGGAAACTATGGCTACACCTTC. Translation: CSVESYGTGDGNYGYTF.

The V and J genes are TRBV19 and TRBJ2-5; the D gene is possibly TRBD1 (8 bases). The CDR3 consists of 15 residues. The V end was cut by 6 bases, the J end by 2 bases, with 16 bases between. Germline V gene lookup returns CDR1 LNHDA and CDR2 SQIVND (reference sequence). The CDR3 loop reads CASRAQGGGQETQYF. The CDR3 region has the DNA TGTGCCAGTAGAGCACAGGGGGGAGGGCAAGAGACCCAGTACTTC.

In this sample, this clone turned up a few times. The chain combines TRBV4-1 with TRBJ2-7, with 9 bases aligning to TRBD2. CDR1 is MGHRA, CDR2 YSYEKL, per germline. The CDR3 sequence is 15 residues long. Trimming at V came to 4 bases and at J to 7 bases, leaving 11 bases not matched to a gene. The CDR3 coding sequence is TGCGCCAGCAGCCTCGTACCGGGACTAGCAGGGGAGCAGTACTTC. Translated: CASSLVPGLAGEQYF.